This T cell receptor (beta chain) was identified during a study of blood T cell repertoires in COVID-19 (dated by TCRdb to about 2020). For the study in its entirety: Samples from collaborators originated in the United States, Italy and Spain and spanned both the acute and convalescent phases of COVID-19. The material from the prospective study consisted of cDNA or gDNA derived from T cells, B-cell-depleted T cells, or PBMCs. Deeply sampled blood TCRbeta repertoires from subjects exposed to, actively infected with, or recovered from COVID-19 were included in the dataset. The repertoires were made available in a free public database intended to serve as a resource for research on the immune response to SARS-CoV-2. Samples were obtained from the ongoing ImmuneRACE study (first 160 participants) and from approximately 1,200 subjects provided by 6 global collaborators. Nearly every sample came with metadata listing a de-identified subject ID, COVID-19 status, age in years and sex. Where available, HLA class I and class II types were taken from metadata supplied by the sample provider and were not determined by assay-based typing.

Results and caveats for the whole study, not just this receptor: How much clinical and demographic metadata was included differed by source and by participant, and the metadata was provided uncurated.

TCRbeta CDR3 regions were amplified from genomic DNA by means of the immunoSEQ Assay, a bias-controlled multiplex PCR. In the paper's pipeline: Within the assay, amplification of reference gene primers was used to estimate how many nucleated cells each sample contained. To quantify the absolute abundance of each unique TCRbeta CDR3 rearrangement, sequence reads were collapsed and filtered. Productive Simpson clonality was computed per sample as the square root of Simpson's diversity index over productive rearrangements. TCRdb holds this immuneACCESS table with in-frame rearrangements only. Some clones are missing; in checked studies, unresolved V genes explain under half, and the rest has no known cause. The V and J calls and the clone size are those of that table, but D and trimming were determined from the DNA. Across this sample there are about 120,000 clones, with around 83% seen only once. Under 5% of the sample is held by the ten biggest clonotypes.

Participants in the prospective study were aged about 18 to 95 years, lived in approximately 26 United States geographic areas, and enrolled through a virtual design. To assign participants to cohorts, the prospective study relied on clinical history that participants themselves reported in a screening survey and a study questionnaire. ImmuneRACE Cohort 3 recovered participants were defined by two consecutive negative NP/OP PCR tests, healthcare professional clearance, or symptom resolution. In the prospective study, whole blood, serum and a nasopharyngeal or oropharyngeal swab were collected from each participant by mobile phlebotomists. Additional blood draws and questionnaires over an approximately two-month period could optionally be provided by prospective study participants. Blood samples from the prospective study were shipped frozen or at room temperature prior to DNA extraction. Comments on this clone: Its specific antigen is unknown. Base qualities are missing; no much larger clone stands one base away.

Its CDR3 holds 19 amino acids, cysteine through phenylalanine. Kept here is only the CDR3 DNA, which spans 57 bases and is read in frame from base 1. The clonotype was recovered from a woman aged 25 to 45 who had recovered from COVID-19. The material sequenced was PBMCs or T cells enriched from blood (not recorded which). The chain joins TRBV21-1 to TRBJ1-2; the D segment call TRBD1 is taken from the table without a DNA check. TRBV21-1 is described as a pseudogene. The bases are TGTGCCAGCAGCGGACCGGGCGGGGACAGGCCCTGTTCCTACTATGGCTACACCTTC. Its product reads: CASSGPGGDRPCSYYGYTF.